Below are 27 T cell receptor beta chains sequenced from a single sample in a study of Ad26.COV2.S vaccination and SARS-CoV-2 variants. Libraries were prepared by immunoSEQ multiplex PCR; TCRdb keeps only in-frame clonotypes and omits some of them. The table includes roughly 320,000 clones, 85% detected once. The treatment was: roughly 18 received Ad26.COV2.S at low or high dose, single or two shots; about 5 received placebo; per-sample allocation not given. Day 63 after the first injection of vaccine or placebo was the sampling time. Here the sequenced sample was peripheral blood, taken in a trial of Ad26.COV2.S vaccine versus placebo. Receptors originate from a person aged 18-60 years who received the Ad26.COV2.S COVID-19 vaccine or a placebo.

The rearrangement uses TRBV19 and TRBJ2-7, with D maybe TRBD1 (6 bases). The ends were cut back, 5 bases at V and 1 base at J, with 9 bases in the middle. The CDR3 loop spans 13 amino acids. Germline assignment: CDR1 LNHDA and CDR2 SQIVND (reference sequence). Written as DNA, the CDR3 is TGTGCCAGTAGTCGGACAGAGTCCTACGAGCAGTACTTC. Translating it yields CASSRTESYEQYF.

This rearrangement joins TRBV3-1 (or the pseudogene TRBV3-2) to TRBJ1-1, with D uncertain. The CDR3 contains 13 residues. V was clipped by 2 bases and J by 0 bases, with 4 bases between them. CDR1 is LGHDT, CDR2 YNNKEL, per germline (reference sequence). The CDR3, as DNA: TGTGCCAGCAGCCAATTATTGAACACTGAAGCTTTCTTT. Its translation: CASSQLLNTEAFF.

The chain recombines TRBV6-4 with TRBJ2-1; D perhaps matches TRBD2 (6 bases). Trimming removed 2 bases from V and 9 bases from J, with 23 bases in between. CDR3 length: 17 residues. CDR1 is MRHNA and CDR2 is SNTAGT in the germline V gene. This chain's CDR3 is CASSDRLVPFGIGEQFF. The DNA for the CDR3 is TGTGCCAGCAGTGACCGACTAGTGCCCTTTGGAATTGGTGAGCAGTTCTTC.

The chain has TRBV7-2 and TRBJ2-3; D may be TRBD1 or TRBD2 (6 bases each). Trimming took off 3 bases at V and 0 bases at J, with 16 bases between the two ends. Per the germline V gene, CDR1 is SGHTA and CDR2 is FQGNSA. This CDR3 is 17 amino acids long. For the CDR3, the DNA is TGTGCCAGCAGCTTTCTTCGAGGGGGGCATAGCACAGATACGCAGTATTTT. Translation: CASSFLRGGHSTDTQYF.

This chain connects TRBV5-1 to TRBJ1-2; weak D call: TRBD1 (5 bases). The CDR3 runs 15 residues. Per the germline V gene, CDR1 is SGHRS and CDR2 is YFSETQ. Trimming pared 0 bases from V and 4 bases from J, leaving 13 bases between. CDR3 region: CASSLEAGLGYGYTF. In DNA form, the CDR3 reads TGCGCCAGCAGCTTGGAGGCGGGGCTTGGCTATGGCTACACCTTC.

The chain carries TRBV5-1 and TRBJ1-3; no reliable D call. V was shortened by 0 bases and J by 0 bases, with 4 bases between the two germline ends. Germline-derived CDR1 and CDR2 are SGHRS and YFSETQ. The CDR3 runs to 14 residues. The CDR3 protein is CASSLDYSGNTIYF. The CDR3 DNA reads TGCGCCAGCAGCTTGGACTACTCTGGAAACACCATATATTTT.

The genes are TRBV3-1 (or the pseudogene TRBV3-2) and TRBJ2-5, with a tentative D call TRBD1 (6 bases). V was pared by 5 bases and J by 2 bases, with 6 bases between. CDR1 and CDR2 from the germline V gene are LGHDT and YNNKEL (reference sequence). The CDR3 has 12 amino acids. CDR3 DNA: TGTGCCAGCAGCAGGGGGCAAGAGACCCAGTACTTC. Translated: CASSRGQETQYF.

V and J are TRBV27 and TRBJ2-3, with D possibly called TRBD1 or TRBD2 (7 bases each). The CDR3 is 15 residues long. From germline, CDR1 is MNHEY and CDR2 SMNVEV (reference sequence). Trimming took off 6 bases at V and 5 bases at J, with 18 bases between the two ends. DNA for the CDR3: TGTGCCAGCAGCTCAAAAACAGGGGAGGGAGATACGCAGTATTTT. Its translation is CASSSKTGEGDTQYF.

V gene TRBV5-1 combines with J gene TRBJ2-7; TRBD2 agrees at 16 bases. The germline gives CDR1 SGHRS, CDR2 YFSETQ. CDR3 size: 17 residues. With V trimmed by 4 bases and J by 1 base, 5 bases remained unmatched. CDR3 amino acids: CASSPGTSGGGSYEQYF. The CDR3 coding sequence is TGCGCCAGCAGCCCCGGGACTAGCGGGGGGGGATCCTACGAGCAGTACTTC.

This chain links TRBV19 with TRBJ1-5; D is unresolved. Germline V gives CDR1 LNHDA, CDR2 SQIVND (reference sequence). V was clipped by 2 bases and J by 4 bases, with 9 bases between them. The CDR3 covers 14 residues. The CDR3 DNA reads as TGTGCCAGTAGTATATCAGGAAATAATCAGCCCCAGCATTTT. Protein sequence: CASSISGNNQPQHF.

The genes are TRBV5-6 and TRBJ2-5; D is uncertain. V dropped 3 bases and J dropped 5 bases, with 8 bases sitting between them. Germline assignment: CDR1 SGHDT and CDR2 YYEEEE. The CDR3 runs to 12 residues. The CDR3 DNA reads as TGTGCCAGCAGCTCCTTCGGGGAGACCCAGTACTTC. As protein: CASSSFGETQYF. The full variable domain, completed using reference TRBV5-6 and TRBJ2-5, is DAGVTQSPTHLIKTRGQQVTLRCSPKSGHDTVSWYQQALGQGPQFIFQYYEEEERQRGNFPDRFSGHQFPNYSSELNVNALLLGDSALYLCASSSFGETQYFGPGTRLLVL.

V is TRBV10-3 and J is TRBJ1-5; TRBD1 is a possible D gene (5 bases). CDR3 length: 13 residues. V lost 4 bases and J 3 bases, leaving 7 bases between the germline ends. CDR1 is ENHRY and CDR2 is SYGVKD in the germline V gene. CDR3 sequence (DNA): TGTGCCATCAGTGGACAGCCCAATCAGCCCCAGCATTTT. This sequence encodes CAISGQPNQPQHF.

The chain joins TRBV4-1 to TRBJ2-5; D could derive from TRBD1 or TRBD2 (5 bases each). The CDR3 spans 14 residues. CDR1 and CDR2 (germline): MGHRA, YSYEKL. V lost 1 base and J 5 bases, leaving 11 bases between the germline ends. CDR3 loop: CASSQVGAAETQYF. The CDR3 DNA reads TGCGCCAGCAGCCAAGTCGGGGCGGCGGAGACCCAGTACTTC.

The V and J genes are TRBV19 and TRBJ1-2; TRBD1 matches 7 bases. Germline V gives CDR1 LNHDA, CDR2 SQIVND (reference sequence). The V segment lost 5 bases and the J segment 8 bases; nucleotides outside the gene matches: 11. The CDR3 extends over 14 amino acids. CDR3 DNA sequence: TGTGCCAGTAGTCCCACCGGGACAGCCCAGGGCTACACCTTC. Translated: CASSPTGTAQGYTF.

CDR3 coding DNA: TGTGCCAGCAGCCAGGGACTGGTGGACTACGAGCAGTACTTC. This translates into CASSQGLVDYEQYF. The chain is built from TRBV5-5 and TRBJ2-7, with a tentative D call TRBD2 (6 bases). Germline values: CDR1 SGHKS, CDR2 YYEKEE (reference sequence). This CDR3 is 14 amino acids long. Trimming left V 4 bases short and J 3 bases short, with 14 bases between.

CDR3 protein: CAWSRGQGGIYNSPLHF. In DNA form, the CDR3 reads TGTGCCTGGAGTAGGGGACAGGGGGGAATCTATAATTCACCCCTCCACTTT. This rearrangement joins TRBV30 to TRBJ1-6; TRBD1 aligns across 11 bases. Per the germline V gene, CDR1 is GTSNPN and CDR2 is SVGIG (reference sequence). V lost 2 bases, J lost 3 bases, and 6 bases stayed unmatched. The CDR3 length is 17 residues.

The chain carries TRBV5-4 and TRBJ2-3; possibly TRBD1 or TRBD2 for D (5 bases each). Deletions cut 4 bases from V and 7 bases from J, with 13 bases between. Germline lookup yields CDR1 SGHNT and CDR2 YYREEE (reference sequence). The CDR3 loop spans 13 amino acids. The DNA for the CDR3 is TGTGCCAGCAGCCGGGACCCTTCTCATACGCAGTATTTT. Its protein is CASSRDPSHTQYF. The full variable domain, its missing parts supplied by reference TRBV5-4 and TRBJ2-3, is ETGVTQSPTHLIKTRGQQVTLRCSSQSGHNTVSWYQQALGQGPQFIFQYYREEENGRGNFPPRFSGLQFPNYSSELNVNALELDDSALYLCASSRDPSHTQYFGPGTRLTVL.

The chain uses TRBV5-6 and TRBJ2-7, with no clear D. Germline assignment: CDR1 SGHDT and CDR2 YYEEEE. CDR3 size: 14 residues. V shed 0 bases and J shed 6 bases, with 13 bases lying between them. In nucleotides, the CDR3 is TGTGCCAGCAGCTTGGGTTCGACCGGCCGCGAGCAGTACTTC. Its translation: CASSLGSTGREQYF.

The chain links TRBV9 to TRBJ2-1; 11 bases are shared with TRBD2. From germline, CDR1 is SGDLS and CDR2 YYNGEE. CDR3 size: 16 residues. V lost 0 bases and J lost 9; bases outside the gene matches: 8. The CDR3 protein is CASSVGLTSGEGEQFF. CDR3 coding DNA: TGTGCCAGCAGCGTAGGTTTGACTAGCGGGGAGGGTGAGCAGTTCTTC.

The chain uses TRBV10-1 and TRBJ1-1, with D unresolved. The germline gives CDR1 WNHNN, CDR2 SYGVQD (reference sequence). V was trimmed by 4 bases and J by 1 base, leaving 7 bases between them. The CDR3 extends over 13 amino acids. CDR3 DNA sequence: TGCGCCAGCAGTGTCGGGAGGAACACTGAAGCTTTCTTT. This translates into CASSVGRNTEAFF.

The chain links TRBV7-6 to TRBJ1-5; 10 bases match TRBD1. CDR1 is SGHVS and CDR2 is FNYEAQ in the germline V gene. J was trimmed by 6 bases and V by 5 bases; bases with no gene match: 7. The CDR3 consists of 15 residues. CDR3 residues: CASSLDRGFGQPQHF. The CDR3 nucleotides are TGTGCCAGCAGCCTGGACAGGGGGTTTGGTCAGCCCCAGCATTTT.

The J gene is TRBJ2-1, the V gene TRBV7-2; perhaps TRBD2 as D (5 bases). V was trimmed by 4 bases and J by 6 bases, leaving 19 bases between them. The CDR3 has 16 residues. Germline V gene data show CDR1 as SGHTA and CDR2 as FQGNSA. CDR3 protein: CASSYGSGLAGNEQFF. In DNA form, the CDR3 reads TGTGCCAGCAGCTATGGTTCGGGCCTGGCGGGCAATGAGCAGTTCTTC.

V gene TRBV5-1 combines with J gene TRBJ2-3, with 8 bases identical to TRBD2. The CDR3 is 18 amino acids. V was clipped by 0 bases and J by 2 bases; unmatched bases: 11. Germline CDR1 and CDR2: SGHRS and YFSETQ. CDR3 nucleotides: TGCGCCAGCAGCTTGGGTCTAGCGGGTCCCCGGCCCACAGATACGCAGTATTTT. It specifies CASSLGLAGPRPTDTQYF.

The chain couples TRBV6-1 to TRBJ2-7; no clear D. CDR3 size: 12 residues. V was pared by 2 bases and J by 12 bases, with 14 bases between. Germline V gene data show CDR1 as MNHNS and CDR2 as SASEGT. CDR3 sequence: CASSELIGLMYF. For the CDR3, the DNA is TGTGCCAGCAGTGAATTAATAGGCCTAATGTACTTC.

This clone showed up many times. Other DNA sequences in the sample encode the same CDR3. DNA of the CDR3: TGCGCCAGCAGCTTATCACAGGGCAGCTACGAGCAGTACTTC. Translating it yields CASSLSQGSYEQYF. The chain is built from TRBV5-1 and TRBJ2-7; weak D call: TRBD1 (6 bases). CDR1 is SGHRS and CDR2 is YFSETQ in the germline V gene. The V and J ends lost 2 bases and 3 bases respectively, with 12 bases between them. This CDR3 spans 14 amino acids.

This sequence joins TRBV28 and TRBJ2-7; D not resolved. V lost 5 bases to trimming and J lost 1 base, with 9 bases between them. Germline loops: CDR1 MDHEN, CDR2 SYDVKM. The CDR3 length is 13 residues. CDR3 bases: TGTGCCAGCAGTGTACAGATATCCTACGAGCAGTACTTC. Residues: CASSVQISYEQYF.

The V gene is TRBV13, the J gene TRBJ1-3; D gene unclear. In germline, CDR1 is PRHDT, CDR2 FYEKMQ (reference sequence). Trimming took 4 bases from V and 2 from J, leaving 9 bases between them. This CDR3 is built from 14 residues. CDR3 sequence: CASSSLPAGNTIYF. Written as DNA, the CDR3 is TGTGCCAGCAGCTCTCTCCCGGCTGGAAACACCATATATTTT.